These 30 T cell receptor beta chains came from one sample sequenced in a study of blood T cell repertoires in COVID-19. Data came from immunoSEQ multiplex PCR; TCRdb stores just in-frame clones and leaves some out. In the table there are about 230,000 clones, around 85% of which are singletons. Material for sequencing was peripheral blood. Every receptor here comes from an elderly woman with acute or convalescent COVID-19.

This chain connects TRBV6-5 to TRBJ1-1; 8 bases fit TRBD1. V lost 7 bases and J lost 0; bases outside the gene matches: 7. This CDR3 is 15 amino acids long. CDR1 MNHEY and CDR2 SVGAGI come from the germline V gene. The CDR3: CASTPGGRMNTEAFF. In nucleotides, the CDR3 is TGTGCCAGCACCCCAGGGGGCCGGATGAACACTGAAGCTTTCTTT.

This clone was counted once. The chain combines TRBV6-5 with TRBJ2-2; a possible D gene is TRBD1 (5 bases). V lost 7 bases to trimming and J lost 2 bases, with 8 bases between them. This CDR3 has 13 amino acids. Germline V gene lookup returns CDR1 MNHEY and CDR2 SVGAGI. CDR3 sequence: CASKGSNTGELFF. CDR3 bases: TGTGCCAGCAAGGGGTCAAACACCGGGGAGCTGTTTTTT.

V gene TRBV5-3 combines with J gene TRBJ2-6; 10 nucleotides match TRBD1. TRBV5-3 is flagged as an ORF with uncertain function. The CDR3 runs 19 residues. V shed 1 base and J 0 bases; nucleotides not matched to a gene: 7. The CDR3 spells CARSLMWDRGPSGANVLTF. The CDR3 bases are TGTGCCAGAAGCTTGATGTGGGACAGGGGCCCCTCTGGGGCCAACGTCCTGACTTTC.

The J gene is TRBJ1-2, the V gene TRBV6-4; the match to TRBD1 covers 8 bases. The CDR3 is 13 amino acids. V gave up 6 bases and J gave up 8 bases; unmatched junction bases: 8. The germline V gene has CDR1 MRHNA and CDR2 SNTAGT. CDR3 sequence: CASSAETGVGYTF. The CDR3, as DNA: TGTGCCAGCAGCGCCGAGACAGGGGTCGGCTACACCTTC.

V is TRBV3-1 (or the pseudogene TRBV3-2) and J is TRBJ2-3, with 8 bases aligning to TRBD2. The CDR3 is 15 residues long. Germline V gives CDR1 LGHDT, CDR2 YNNKEL (reference sequence). V shed 4 bases and J 5 bases; nucleotides not matched to a gene: 8. This chain's CDR3 is CASSLLAGRLDTQYF. In DNA form, the CDR3 reads TGTGCCAGCAGCCTATTAGCGGGAAGGTTAGATACGCAGTATTTT.

V usage is TRBV28 and J usage is TRBJ2-3; TRBD2 matches 7 bases. The CDR3 runs 16 residues. V trimming: 3 bases; J trimming: 2 bases; junction bases outside the gene matches: 8. Germline CDR1 reads MDHEN; CDR2 reads SYDVKM. This CDR3 is CASSLVIAGHTDTQYF. The DNA for the CDR3 is TGTGCCAGCAGTTTGGTAATAGCGGGCCACACAGATACGCAGTATTTT.

The table lists this clone with a count of one. This chain links TRBV7-8 with TRBJ2-1; tentative D call: TRBD2 (5 bases). CDR1 and CDR2 from the germline V gene are SGHVS and FQNEAQ. V lost 5 bases, J lost 0 bases, and 11 bases lay in between. This CDR3 has 15 residues. In DNA form, the CDR3 reads TGTGCCAGCAGCAAAAGCGGAACCTCCTACAATGAGCAGTTCTTC. It translates to CASSKSGTSYNEQFF.

This clone was observed a handful of times. The genes are TRBV19 and TRBJ1-5; possible D gene TRBD1, 5 bases. Germline values: CDR1 LNHDA, CDR2 SQIVND (reference sequence). The CDR3 extends over 17 amino acids. Trimming took off 5 bases at V and 4 bases at J, with 21 bases between the two ends. CDR3: CASSLRVGGIGNQPQHF. In nucleotides, the CDR3 is TGTGCCAGTAGTCTGCGGGTCGGGGGGATAGGAAATCAGCCCCAGCATTTT.

This chain links TRBV6-5 with TRBJ1-2; D is perhaps TRBD1 (5 bases). Between the trimmed V and J ends, which lost 2 bases and 4 bases, there was a span of 14 bases. This CDR3 contains 15 residues. Germline V gene data show CDR1 as MNHEY and CDR2 as SVGAGI. CDR3 region: CASSYAATEPYGYTF. CDR3 DNA sequence: TGTGCCAGCAGTTACGCGGCGACAGAGCCCTATGGCTACACCTTC.

The CDR3: CASSLGQGAMNTEAFF. CDR3 coding DNA: TGTGCCAGCAGCTTGGGGCAGGGGGCCATGAACACTGAAGCTTTCTTT. The gene calls are TRBV5-4 and TRBJ1-1, with 8 bases lining up with TRBD1. The CDR3 runs to 16 residues. V shed 0 bases and J 0 bases; nucleotides not matched to a gene: 4. Germline V CDR1 and CDR2: SGHNT, YYREEE (reference sequence).

The J gene is TRBJ2-7, the V gene TRBV27; D gene ambiguous. CDR1 is MNHEY and CDR2 is SMNVEV in the germline V gene (reference sequence). Trimming shortened V by 6 bases and J by 3 bases, and 18 bases separated the two germline ends. This CDR3 is built from 15 residues. The CDR3: CASRIYHGSIYEQYF. The CDR3 nucleotides are TGTGCCAGCAGAATTTATCATGGCTCCATCTACGAGCAGTACTTC.

CDR3 amino acids: CASSLDAGADTEAFF. The CDR3 DNA reads TGCGCCAGCAGCTTGGATGCGGGGGCGGACACTGAAGCTTTCTTT. The J gene is TRBJ1-1, the V gene TRBV5-1, with D maybe TRBD1 (6 bases). Germline V gene lookup returns CDR1 SGHRS and CDR2 YFSETQ. The V gene lost 0 bases and the J gene lost 3 bases, with 12 bases spanning the gap. The CDR3 spans 15 residues.

This clone turned up a few times. V is TRBV20-1 and J is TRBJ2-1, with a weak D call TRBD2 (5 bases). V was pared by 3 bases and J by 9 bases, with 15 bases between. The CDR3 is made up of 13 amino acids. Germline V gives CDR1 DFQATT, CDR2 SNEGSKA (reference sequence). The CDR3 is CSASVSAWVEQFF. The DNA of the CDR3 is TGCAGTGCTAGTGTTAGCGCATGGGTTGAGCAGTTCTTC.

The chain links TRBV3-1 (or the pseudogene TRBV3-2) to TRBJ2-7, with no clear D. V was cut by 1 base and J by 12 bases, with 10 bases left in between. The CDR3 covers 11 residues. Germline CDR1 LGHDT, CDR2 YNNKEL (reference sequence). CDR3 sequence reads: CASSQGPILYF. As DNA, the CDR3 is TGTGCCAGCAGCCAAGGCCCTATCCTGTACTTC.

The rearrangement joins TRBV10-1 to TRBJ2-1; 13 nucleotides align to TRBD2. With 6 bases clipped from V and 1 base from J, the junction kept 12 bases outside the gene matches. This CDR3 region has 19 residues. Germline V gene data show CDR1 as WNHNN and CDR2 as SYGVQD (reference sequence). The CDR3 loop reads CASSPTGLAGVSSYNEQFF. CDR3 sequence (DNA): TGCGCCAGCAGCCCTACTGGACTAGCGGGAGTCTCTTCCTACAATGAGCAGTTCTTC.

In DNA form, the CDR3 reads TGTGCCAGCAGTACTCTGAGGGGGGATACGCAGTATTTT. It encodes CASSTLRGDTQYF. V and J are TRBV6-5 and TRBJ2-3, with a weak D call TRBD1 (6 bases). This CDR3 has 13 amino acids. Deletions cut 5 bases from V and 6 bases from J, with 12 bases between. Germline V gene lookup returns CDR1 MNHEY and CDR2 SVGAGI.

CDR3 nucleotide sequence: TGTGCCAGCAGTCGAGAAGGGACAGGGGTCCACGAGCAGTACTTC. As protein: CASSREGTGVHEQYF. V is TRBV6-4 and J is TRBJ2-7; 10 positions match TRBD1. There are 15 residues in the CDR3. Trimming removed 5 bases from V and 5 bases from J; junction bases left unmatched: 9. Germline V CDR1 and CDR2: MRHNA, SNTAGT.

The genes are TRBV6-5 and TRBJ2-7, with 9 bases identical to TRBD1. The germline V gene has CDR1 MNHEY and CDR2 SVGAGI. The CDR3 sequence is 14 residues long. After removal of 0 bases from V and 9 bases from J, the junction contained 6 bases not matched to a gene. CDR3 sequence: CASSYSRTGVGQYF. For the CDR3, the DNA is TGTGCCAGCAGTTACTCACGGACAGGGGTAGGGCAGTACTTC.

This rearrangement joins TRBV2 to TRBJ2-5, with a weak D call TRBD2 (6 bases). Germline V CDR1 and CDR2: SNHLY, FYNNEI. The CDR3 extends over 14 amino acids. Trimming stripped 5 bases from V and 4 bases from J, with 14 bases between. In DNA form, the CDR3 reads TGTGCCAGCAGTCTAGCGTACGGTGGAGAGACCCAGTACTTC. Residues: CASSLAYGGETQYF.

The chain couples TRBV6-4 to TRBJ1-5; the match to TRBD1 covers 9 bases. The germline V gene encodes CDR1 MRHNA and CDR2 SNTAGT. The CDR3 is 17 residues long. V dropped 5 bases and J dropped 3; count of bases not matched to a gene: 11. The CDR3 sequence: CASSNFDWDRVNQPQHF. In DNA, the CDR3 is TGTGCCAGCAGTAACTTTGATTGGGACAGGGTCAATCAGCCCCAGCATTTT.

The chain joins TRBV29-1 to TRBJ2-7; perhaps TRBD1 as D (6 bases). In germline, CDR1 is SQVTM, CDR2 ANQGSEA. This CDR3 region has 13 residues. V was pared by 6 bases and J by 3 bases, with 15 bases between. In DNA, the CDR3 is TGCAGCGTCAGTCGGGACACCATCTACGAGCAGTACTTC. Encoded protein: CSVSRDTIYEQYF.

J is TRBJ1-2 and V is TRBV12-3 or TRBV12-4; 7 bases map to TRBD1. V was pared by 1 base and J by 7 bases, with 3 bases of the junction left unmatched. The CDR3 consists of 13 residues. In DNA, the CDR3 is TGTGCCAGCAGTTTAGGACAGGGATTTGGCTACACCTTC. Amino acids: CASSLGQGFGYTF.

The chain employs TRBV6-5 and TRBJ1-4; 8 bases are a match to TRBD1. There are 15 residues in the CDR3. V lost 10 bases, J lost 6 bases, and 13 bases stayed unmatched. The germline CDR1 and CDR2 sequences are MNHEY and SVGAGI. The CDR3 bases are TGTGCCACCAGAAGGGGATACAGGGGGGATGAAAAACTGTTTTTT. This translates into CATRRGYRGDEKLFF.

CDR3 sequence reads: CASSTGGRGTEAFF. CDR3 coding DNA: TGTGCCAGTAGTACAGGGGGCCGTGGCACTGAAGCTTTCTTT. The chain carries TRBV19 and TRBJ1-1; TRBD1 matches 8 bases. Germline V gene sequence: CDR1 LNHDA, CDR2 SQIVND (reference sequence). The CDR3 is 14 amino acids. V trimming: 4 bases; J trimming: 4 bases; junction bases outside the gene matches: 5.

The chain uses TRBV28 and TRBJ1-5; possible D gene TRBD1, 5 bases. V shed 7 bases and J shed 5 bases, with 9 bases lying between them. CDR1 MDHEN and CDR2 SYDVKM come from the germline V gene. This CDR3 region has 12 residues. CDR3 sequence reads: CASTDSYQPQHF. The CDR3 nucleotides are TGTGCCAGCACAGACAGCTATCAGCCCCAGCATTTT.

This chain uses TRBV7-2 with TRBJ2-1; TRBD2 matches 11 bases. Germline lookup yields CDR1 SGHTA and CDR2 FQGNSA. The V segment lost 8 bases and the J segment 8 bases; nucleotides outside the gene matches: 11. There are 15 residues in the CDR3. The CDR3 region has the DNA TGTGCCAGCGCAAGCACTAGCGGGAGTTTCGATGAGCAGTTCTTC. This sequence encodes CASASTSGSFDEQFF.

This rearrangement joins TRBV3-1 (or the pseudogene TRBV3-2) to TRBJ1-3; 7 nucleotides match TRBD1. The length of the CDR3 is 15 residues. Germline CDR1 LGHDT, CDR2 YNNKEL (reference sequence). The J segment lost 0 bases and the V segment lost 4 bases, leaving 3 bases of the junction unmatched. CDR3 in DNA: TGTGCCAGCAGCCCGACAGGGTCCTCTGGAAACACCATATATTTT. It is translated as CASSPTGSSGNTIYF.

This clone was counted a single time. The genes are TRBV7-9 and TRBJ2-1; possible D gene TRBD1, 5 bases. Between the trimmed V and J ends, which lost 8 bases and 6 bases, there was a span of 20 bases. CDR1 is SEHNR and CDR2 is FQNEAQ in the germline V gene (reference sequence). The CDR3 is made up of 15 amino acids. CDR3: CASGRIRVGANEQFF. CDR3 DNA sequence: TGTGCCAGCGGACGTATCAGAGTTGGGGCCAATGAGCAGTTCTTC.

The chain uses TRBV4-2 and TRBJ1-2; tentative D call: TRBD1 (6 bases). The CDR3 runs 15 residues. Trimming pared 0 bases from V and 8 bases from J, leaving 16 bases between. CDR1 LGHNA and CDR2 YNFKEQ come from the germline V gene. The CDR3 sequence: CASSQESAQGRGYTF. CDR3 coding DNA: TGTGCCAGCAGCCAAGAATCGGCACAGGGAAGAGGCTACACCTTC.

J is TRBJ2-3 and V is TRBV5-1, with TRBD2 identical over 13 bases. Germline CDR1 and CDR2: SGHRS and YFSETQ. This CDR3 has 18 residues. The ends lost 4 bases at V and 5 bases at J; junction bases unmatched: 13. This CDR3 reads CASSAGTSGAATKDTQYF. In nucleotides, the CDR3 is TGCGCCAGCAGCGCCGGGACTAGCGGGGCCGCCACGAAAGATACGCAGTATTTT.